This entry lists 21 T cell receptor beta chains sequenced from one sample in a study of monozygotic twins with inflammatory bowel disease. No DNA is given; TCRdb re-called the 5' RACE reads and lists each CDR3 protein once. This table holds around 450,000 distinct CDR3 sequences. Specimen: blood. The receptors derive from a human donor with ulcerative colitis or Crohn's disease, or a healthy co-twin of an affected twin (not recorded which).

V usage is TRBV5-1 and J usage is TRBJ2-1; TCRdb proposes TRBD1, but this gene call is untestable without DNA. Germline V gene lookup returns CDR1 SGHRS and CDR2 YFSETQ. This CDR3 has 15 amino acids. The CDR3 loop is CASSSGQYRYNEQFF.

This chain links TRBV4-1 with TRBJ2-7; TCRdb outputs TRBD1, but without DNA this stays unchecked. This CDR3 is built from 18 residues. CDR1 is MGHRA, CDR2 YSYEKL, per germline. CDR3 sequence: CASSQTPGQGAPGQEQYF.

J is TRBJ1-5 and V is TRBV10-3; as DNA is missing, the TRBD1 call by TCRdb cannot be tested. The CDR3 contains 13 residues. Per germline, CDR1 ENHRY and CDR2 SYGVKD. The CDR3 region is CATTRTDNQPQHF.

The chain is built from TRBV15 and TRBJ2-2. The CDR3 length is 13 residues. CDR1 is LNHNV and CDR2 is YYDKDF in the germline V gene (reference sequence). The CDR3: CATSTFLGGELFF.

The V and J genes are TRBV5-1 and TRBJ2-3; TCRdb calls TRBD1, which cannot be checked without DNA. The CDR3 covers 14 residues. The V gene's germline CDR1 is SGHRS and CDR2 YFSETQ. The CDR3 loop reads CASSLGVPGDTQYF.

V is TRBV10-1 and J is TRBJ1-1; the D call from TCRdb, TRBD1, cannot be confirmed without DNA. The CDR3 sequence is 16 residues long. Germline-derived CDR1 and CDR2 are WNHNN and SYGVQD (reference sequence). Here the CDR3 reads CASSEGTAYLNTEAFF.

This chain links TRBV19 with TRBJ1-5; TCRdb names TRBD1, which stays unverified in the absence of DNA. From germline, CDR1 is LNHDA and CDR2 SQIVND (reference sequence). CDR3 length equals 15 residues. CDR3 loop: CASSIDRGSNQPQHF. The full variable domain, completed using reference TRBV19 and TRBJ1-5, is DGGITQSPKYLFRKEGQNVTLSCEQNLNHDAMYWYRQDPGQGLRLIYYSQIVNDFQKGDIAEGYSVSREKKESFPLTVTSAQKNPTAFYLCASSIDRGSNQPQHFGDGTRLSIL.

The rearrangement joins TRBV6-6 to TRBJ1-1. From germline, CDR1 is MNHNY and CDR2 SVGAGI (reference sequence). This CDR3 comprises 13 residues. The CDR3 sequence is CASSNTVNTEAFF.

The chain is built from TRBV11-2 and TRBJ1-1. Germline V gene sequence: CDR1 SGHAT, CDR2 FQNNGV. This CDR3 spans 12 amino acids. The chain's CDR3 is CASSSAGGNAFF.

The CDR3 protein is CSARDAEQNYGYTF. The chain employs TRBV20-1 and TRBJ1-2. This CDR3 is 14 amino acids long. CDR1 is DFQATT and CDR2 is SNEGSKA in the germline V gene (reference sequence).

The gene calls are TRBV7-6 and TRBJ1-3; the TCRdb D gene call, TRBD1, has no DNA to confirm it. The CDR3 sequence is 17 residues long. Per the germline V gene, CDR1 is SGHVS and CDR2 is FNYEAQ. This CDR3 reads CASSLGDSPTSGNTIYF.

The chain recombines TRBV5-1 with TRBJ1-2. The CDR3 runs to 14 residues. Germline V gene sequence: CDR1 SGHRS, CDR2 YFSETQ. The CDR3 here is CASSLEAGNYGYTF.

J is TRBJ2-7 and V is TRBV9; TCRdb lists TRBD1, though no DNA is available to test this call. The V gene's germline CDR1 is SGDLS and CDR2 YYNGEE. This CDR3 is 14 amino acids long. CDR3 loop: CASSTWEGSSEQYF.

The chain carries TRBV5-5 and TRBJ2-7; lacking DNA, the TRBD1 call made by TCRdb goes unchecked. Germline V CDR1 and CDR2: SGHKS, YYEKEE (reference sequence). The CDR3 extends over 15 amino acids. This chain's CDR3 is CASSLAGGAPNEQYF.

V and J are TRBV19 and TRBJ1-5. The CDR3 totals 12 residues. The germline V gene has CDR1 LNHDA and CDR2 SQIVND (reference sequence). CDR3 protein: CATCLEGQPQHF.

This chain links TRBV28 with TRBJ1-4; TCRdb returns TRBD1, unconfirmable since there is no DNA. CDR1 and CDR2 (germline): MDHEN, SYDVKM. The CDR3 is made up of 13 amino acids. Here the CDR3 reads CASRGQGSEKLFF.

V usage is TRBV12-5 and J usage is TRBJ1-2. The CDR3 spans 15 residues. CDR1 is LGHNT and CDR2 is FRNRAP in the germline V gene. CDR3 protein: CASGLVGRLNYGYTF.

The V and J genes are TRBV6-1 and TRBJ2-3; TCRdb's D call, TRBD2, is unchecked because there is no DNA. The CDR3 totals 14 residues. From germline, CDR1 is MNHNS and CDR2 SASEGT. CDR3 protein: CASAGEGGTDTQYF.

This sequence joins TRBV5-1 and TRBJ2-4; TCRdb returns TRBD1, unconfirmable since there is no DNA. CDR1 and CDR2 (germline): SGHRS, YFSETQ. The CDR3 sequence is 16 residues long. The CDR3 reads CASSLDGALAKNIQYF.

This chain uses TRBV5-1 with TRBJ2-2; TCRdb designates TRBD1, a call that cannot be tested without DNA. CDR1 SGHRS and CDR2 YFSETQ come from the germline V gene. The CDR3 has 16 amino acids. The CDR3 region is CASSSPMTGATGELFF.

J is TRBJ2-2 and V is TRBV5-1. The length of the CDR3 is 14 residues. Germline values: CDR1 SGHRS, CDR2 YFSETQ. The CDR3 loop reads CASSPDGNTGELFF. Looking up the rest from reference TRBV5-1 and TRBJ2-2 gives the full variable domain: KAGVTQTPRYLIKTRGQQVTLSCSPISGHRSVSWYQQTPGQGLQFLFEYFSETQRNKGNFPGRFSGRQFSNSRSEMNVSTLELGDSALYLCASSPDGNTGELFFGEGSRLTVL.